This T cell receptor (beta chain) was documented in a study of regulatory T cells in long-lasting Graves disease. Broader study findings: Less diverse TCR repertoires were seen in persistent Graves' patients than in newly diagnosed ones.

As to this clonotype: As yet, its antigen is unknown.

The CDR3 sequence is 15 residues long. The germline CDR1 and CDR2 sequences are MNHEY and SMNVEV (reference sequence). Documented time point: newly diagnosed GD, antithyroid drugs for less than 3 months. The TCR library was made from RNA that had been extracted from PBMCs in TRIzol. Patients with Graves' disease were diagnosed by American Thyroid Association guidelines. iRepertoire HTBI primers and Arm-PCR of CDR3 regions built TCR beta libraries. TCRdb independently ran MiXCR on the multiplex PCR reads; one entry per CDR3 protein. The sample contains about 460,000 distinct CDR3 sequences, 13% to 15% of which appear only once. The sample was also reused in another study, on T cells in Graves' hyperthyroidism and ophthalmopathy.

The source of this sequence is a woman in her forties or fifties with Graves disease. The chain has TRBV27 and TRBJ2-7, with 8 bases lining up with TRBD2. The tail of the sequence fits TRBJ2-3 better, so the J call may be wrong. Sequenced here: peripheral blood mononuclear cells (PBMCs), sampled at new diagnosis, from a patient treated with antithyroid drugs. The CDR3 coding sequence is TGTGCCAGCACGCGAAGCGGGAGTTATACAGATACGCAGTATTTT. Residues: CASTRSGSYTDTQYF.